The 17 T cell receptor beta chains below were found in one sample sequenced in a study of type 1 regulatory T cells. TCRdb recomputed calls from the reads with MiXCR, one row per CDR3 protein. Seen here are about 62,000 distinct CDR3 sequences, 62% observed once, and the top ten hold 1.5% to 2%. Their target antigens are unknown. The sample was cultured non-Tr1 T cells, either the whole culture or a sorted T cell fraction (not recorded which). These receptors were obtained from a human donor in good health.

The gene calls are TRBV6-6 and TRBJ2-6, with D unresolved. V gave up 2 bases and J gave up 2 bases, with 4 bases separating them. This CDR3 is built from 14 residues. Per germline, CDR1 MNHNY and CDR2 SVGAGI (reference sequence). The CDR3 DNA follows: TGTGCCAGCAGTTACATCGCTGGGGCCAACGTCCTGACTTTC. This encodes CASSYIAGANVLTF.

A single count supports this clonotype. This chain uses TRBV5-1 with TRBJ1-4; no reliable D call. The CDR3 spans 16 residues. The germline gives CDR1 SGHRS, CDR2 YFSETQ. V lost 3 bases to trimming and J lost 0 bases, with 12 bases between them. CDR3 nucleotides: TGCGCCAGCAGCTGGACCGAACAAGCAACTAATGAAAAACTGTTTTTT. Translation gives CASSWTEQATNEKLFF.

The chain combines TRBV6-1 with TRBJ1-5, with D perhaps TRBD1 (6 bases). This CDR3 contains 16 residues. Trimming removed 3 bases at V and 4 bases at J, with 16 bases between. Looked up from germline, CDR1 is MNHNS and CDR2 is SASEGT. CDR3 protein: CASSDAAWDTNQPQHF. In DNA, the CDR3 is TGTGCCAGCAGTGATGCCGCGTGGGACACGAATCAGCCCCAGCATTTT.

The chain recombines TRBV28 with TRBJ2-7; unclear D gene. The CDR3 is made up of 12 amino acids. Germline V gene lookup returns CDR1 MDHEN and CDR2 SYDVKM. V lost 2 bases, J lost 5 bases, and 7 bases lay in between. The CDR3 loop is CASSLPLDEQYF. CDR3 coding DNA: TGTGCCAGCAGTTTACCCCTAGACGAGCAGTACTTC.

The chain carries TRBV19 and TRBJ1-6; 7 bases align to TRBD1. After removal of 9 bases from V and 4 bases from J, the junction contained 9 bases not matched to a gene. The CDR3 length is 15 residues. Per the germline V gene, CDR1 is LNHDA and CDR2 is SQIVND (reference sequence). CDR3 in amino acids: CASNTQGEYNSPLHF. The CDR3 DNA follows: TGTGCCAGCAATACCCAGGGGGAGTATAATTCACCCCTCCACTTT.

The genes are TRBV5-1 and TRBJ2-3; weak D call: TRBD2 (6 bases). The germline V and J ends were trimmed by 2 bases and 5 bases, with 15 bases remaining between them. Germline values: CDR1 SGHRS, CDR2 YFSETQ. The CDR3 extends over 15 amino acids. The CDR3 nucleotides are TGCGCCAGCAGCTTACGGGGACTCCCAGGAGATACGCAGTATTTT. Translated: CASSLRGLPGDTQYF. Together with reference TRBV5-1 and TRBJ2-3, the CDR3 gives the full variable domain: KAGVTQTPRYLIKTRGQQVTLSCSPISGHRSVSWYQQTPGQGLQFLFEYFSETQRNKGNFPGRFSGRQFSNSRSEMNVSTLELGDSALYLCASSLRGLPGDTQYFGPGTRLTVL.

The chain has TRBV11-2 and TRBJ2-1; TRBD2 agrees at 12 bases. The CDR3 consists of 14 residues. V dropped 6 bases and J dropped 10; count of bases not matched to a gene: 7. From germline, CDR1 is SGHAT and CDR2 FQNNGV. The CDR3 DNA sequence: TGTGCCAGCAGACACCTAGCGGGAGGGCCGGAGCAGTTCTTC. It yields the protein CASRHLAGGPEQFF. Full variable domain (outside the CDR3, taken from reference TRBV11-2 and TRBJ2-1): EAGVAQSPRYKIIEKRQSVAFWCNPISGHATLYWYQQILGQGPKLLIQFQNNGVVDDSQLPKDRFSAERLKGVDSTLKIQPAKLEDSAVYLCASRHLAGGPEQFFGPGTRLTVL.

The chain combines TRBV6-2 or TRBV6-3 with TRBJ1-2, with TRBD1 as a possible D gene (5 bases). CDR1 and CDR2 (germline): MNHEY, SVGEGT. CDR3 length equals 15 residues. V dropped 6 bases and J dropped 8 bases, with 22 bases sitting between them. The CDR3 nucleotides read TGTGCCAGCAGACCCCCCCCGGGTGGGGCCCGGGGCTACACCTTC. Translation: CASRPPPGGARGYTF.

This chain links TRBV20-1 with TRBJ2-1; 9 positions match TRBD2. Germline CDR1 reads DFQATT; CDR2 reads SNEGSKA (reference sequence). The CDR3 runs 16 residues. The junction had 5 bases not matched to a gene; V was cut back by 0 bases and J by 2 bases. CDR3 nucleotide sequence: TGCAGTGCTAGAGAGGCTAGCGGGAAGACCTACAATGAGCAGTTCTTC. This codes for CSAREASGKTYNEQFF.

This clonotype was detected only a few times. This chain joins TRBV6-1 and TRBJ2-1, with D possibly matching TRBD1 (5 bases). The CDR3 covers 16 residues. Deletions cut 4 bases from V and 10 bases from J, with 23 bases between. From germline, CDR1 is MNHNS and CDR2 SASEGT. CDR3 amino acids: CASSARVRGMSTEQFF. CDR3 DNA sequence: TGTGCCAGCAGTGCCCGCGTAAGGGGAATGTCTACGGAGCAGTTCTTC.

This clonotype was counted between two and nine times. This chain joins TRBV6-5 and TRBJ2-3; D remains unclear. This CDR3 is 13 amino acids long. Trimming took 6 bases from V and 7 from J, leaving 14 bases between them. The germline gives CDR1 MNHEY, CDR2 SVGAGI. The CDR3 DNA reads TGTGCCAGCAGCCCTCTCGTCCAAAATACGCAGTATTTT. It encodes CASSPLVQNTQYF.

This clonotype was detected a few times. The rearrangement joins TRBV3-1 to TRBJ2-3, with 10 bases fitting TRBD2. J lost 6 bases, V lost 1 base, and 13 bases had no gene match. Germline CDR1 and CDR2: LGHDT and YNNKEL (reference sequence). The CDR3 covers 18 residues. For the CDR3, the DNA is TGTGCCAGCAGCCAAGTTGCAGCGGGAGGGATACATCCCGATACGCAGTATTTT. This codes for CASSQVAAGGIHPDTQYF.

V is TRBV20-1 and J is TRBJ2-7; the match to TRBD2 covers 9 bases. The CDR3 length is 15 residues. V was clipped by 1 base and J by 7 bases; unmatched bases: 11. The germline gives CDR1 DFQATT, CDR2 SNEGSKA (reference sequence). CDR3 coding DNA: TGCAGTGCTAGAGCCGCCCCCGCGGGGGGGGCAGAGCAGTACTTC. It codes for CSARAAPAGGAEQYF.

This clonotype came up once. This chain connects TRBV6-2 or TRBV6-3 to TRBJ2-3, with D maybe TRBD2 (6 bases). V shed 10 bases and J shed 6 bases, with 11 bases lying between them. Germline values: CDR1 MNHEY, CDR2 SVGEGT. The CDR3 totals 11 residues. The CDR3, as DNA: TGTGCCACGGGAGCGGTGGATACGCAGTATTTT. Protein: CATGAVDTQYF.

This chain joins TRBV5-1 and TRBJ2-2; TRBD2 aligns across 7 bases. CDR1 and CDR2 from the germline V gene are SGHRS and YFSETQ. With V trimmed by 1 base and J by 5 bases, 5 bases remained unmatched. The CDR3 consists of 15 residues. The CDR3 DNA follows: TGCGCCAGCAGCTTGCCGGGAGGAGGGACCGGGGAGCTGTTTTTT. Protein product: CASSLPGGGTGELFF.

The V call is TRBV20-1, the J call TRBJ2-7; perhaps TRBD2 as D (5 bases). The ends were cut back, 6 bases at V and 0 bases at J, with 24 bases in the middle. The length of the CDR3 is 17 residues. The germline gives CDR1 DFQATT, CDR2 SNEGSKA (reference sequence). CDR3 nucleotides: TGCAGTGCCAGGCCGCCCGGAGCGGACGCCCGCTCCTACGAGCAGTACTTC. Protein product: CSARPPGADARSYEQYF.

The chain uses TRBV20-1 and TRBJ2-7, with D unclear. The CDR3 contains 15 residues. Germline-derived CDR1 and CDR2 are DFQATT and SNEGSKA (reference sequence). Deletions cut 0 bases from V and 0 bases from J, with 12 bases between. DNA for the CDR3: TGCAGTGCTAGAGATCTCCGTCTCTCCTCCTACGAGCAGTACTTC. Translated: CSARDLRLSSYEQYF.